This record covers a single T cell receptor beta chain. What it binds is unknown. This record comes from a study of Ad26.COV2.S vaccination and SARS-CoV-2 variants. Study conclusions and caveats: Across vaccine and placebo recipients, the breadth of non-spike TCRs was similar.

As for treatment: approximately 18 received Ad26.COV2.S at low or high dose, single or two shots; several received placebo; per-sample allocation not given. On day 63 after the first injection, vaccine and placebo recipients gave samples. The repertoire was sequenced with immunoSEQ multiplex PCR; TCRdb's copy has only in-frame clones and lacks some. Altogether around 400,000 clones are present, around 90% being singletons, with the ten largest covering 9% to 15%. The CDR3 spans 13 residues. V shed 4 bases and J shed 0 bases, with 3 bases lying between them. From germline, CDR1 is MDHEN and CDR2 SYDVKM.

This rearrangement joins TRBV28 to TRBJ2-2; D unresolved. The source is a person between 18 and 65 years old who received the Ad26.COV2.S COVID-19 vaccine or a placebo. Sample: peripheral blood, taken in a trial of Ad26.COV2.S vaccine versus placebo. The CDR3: CASSWSNTGELFF. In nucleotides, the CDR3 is TGTGCCAGCAGTTGGTCGAACACCGGGGAGCTGTTTTTT.